This TCR beta chain emerged from a study of CD4 T cells in relation to SARS-CoV-2 and coronaviruses. Study-wide points: This crossreactivity analysis covered spike protein alone, no other viral proteins.

To note about this clone: Its antigen is still unknown.

The germline gives CDR1 SNHLY, CDR2 FYNNEI. V lost 7 bases and J 4 bases, leaving 22 bases between the germline ends. The CDR3 extends over 16 amino acids. Clones were sequenced by immunoSEQ multiplex PCR, and TCRdb holds only the in-frame ones, with some missing. The table shows around 35,000 clones, with under 90% occurring only once. The TCR sequence derives from an adult with COVID-19. V gene TRBV2 combines with J gene TRBJ2-5; tentative D call: TRBD1 (5 bases). Sequencing was performed on naive CD4+ T cells from PBMCs, cultured in vitro. Specified subset: naive CD4+ T cells isolated by negative enrichment. CDR3 in amino acids: CASIPRDSQVGETQYF. The CDR3 DNA reads as TGTGCCAGCATCCCCAGAGACAGCCAAGTTGGAGAGACCCAGTACTTC. Combining the CDR3 with reference TRBV2 and TRBJ2-5 gives the whole variable domain EPEVTQTPSHQVTQMGQEVILRCVPISNHLYFYWYRQILGQKVEFLVSFYNNEISEKSEIFDDQFSVERPDGSNFTLKIRSTKLEDSAMYFCASIPRDSQVGETQYFGPGTRLLVL.